This entry features one TCR beta chain sequence. The antigen it recognizes is unknown. Per-base qualities were not stored, and no clone one base away is much larger. The data stem from a study of blood T cell repertoires in COVID-19 (dated by TCRdb to 2020 to 2022). Concerning the study at large: Samples covering the acute and convalescent phases of COVID-19 were provided by collaborators in the United States, Italy and Spain. The material from the prospective study consisted of cDNA or gDNA derived from T cells, B-cell-depleted T cells, or PBMCs. Deeply sampled blood TCRbeta repertoires from subjects exposed to, actively infected with, or recovered from COVID-19 were included in the dataset. The repertoires were released in a freely available public database intended as a resource for research on the immune response to SARS-CoV-2. The samples were drawn from the first 160 participants of the ongoing ImmuneRACE study and from 950 to 1,500 subjects provided by 6 global collaborators. A de-identified subject ID, COVID-19 status, age in years and sex were almost always included in the sample metadata. Where available, HLA class I and class II types were taken from metadata supplied by the sample provider and were not determined by assay-based typing. Results and caveats for the whole study, not just this receptor: How much clinical and demographic metadata was included differed by source and by participant, and the metadata was provided uncurated.

CDR1 SGDLS and CDR2 YYNGEE were looked up in the germline V gene. The CDR3 runs 16 amino acids, cysteine and phenylalanine included. Here the CDR3 DNA is all that survives: 48 bases in frame from base 1. Trimming takes 4 bases from V and 5 bases from J, and the germline ends sit 20 bases apart. The immunoSEQ Assay, a bias-controlled multiplex PCR, was used to amplify TCRbeta CDR3 regions from genomic DNA. On the authors' methods: The number of nucleated cells in each sample was estimated by amplification of reference gene primers within the assay. To quantify the absolute abundance of each unique TCRbeta CDR3 rearrangement, sequence reads were collapsed and filtered. For each sample, productive Simpson clonality was calculated as the square root of Simpson's diversity index across productive rearrangements. As stored in TCRdb, this immuneACCESS dataset retains in-frame rearrangements with V and J assigned. A fraction of the clones does not appear; measured against another copy, unresolved V genes explain less than half of the discrepancy, and the remainder lacks a known reason. V and J calls and clone size come straight from that table; D and trimming were deduced from the DNA. The table for this sample lists 35,000 to 45,000 clones; nearly 90% of them were counted only once. The ten biggest clones cover about 2.8% of the sample.

The collaborating institutions used their own protocols to collect whole blood in K2EDTA tubes. For TCRbeta analysis, collaborator samples were shipped as frozen whole blood, as isolated PBMCs, or as DNA extracted from either sample type. This TCR was recovered from a man aged 50 to 59 with active COVID-19. Material for sequencing was peripheral blood. In this chain, TRBV9 is recombined with TRBJ2-3; TRBD2 could be the D gene, as 6 bases match. The base sequence is TGTGCCAGCAGCCTCAGAGGAGGGGCGGAGGGAGATACGCAGTATTTT. The encoded protein is CASSLRGGAEGDTQYF.